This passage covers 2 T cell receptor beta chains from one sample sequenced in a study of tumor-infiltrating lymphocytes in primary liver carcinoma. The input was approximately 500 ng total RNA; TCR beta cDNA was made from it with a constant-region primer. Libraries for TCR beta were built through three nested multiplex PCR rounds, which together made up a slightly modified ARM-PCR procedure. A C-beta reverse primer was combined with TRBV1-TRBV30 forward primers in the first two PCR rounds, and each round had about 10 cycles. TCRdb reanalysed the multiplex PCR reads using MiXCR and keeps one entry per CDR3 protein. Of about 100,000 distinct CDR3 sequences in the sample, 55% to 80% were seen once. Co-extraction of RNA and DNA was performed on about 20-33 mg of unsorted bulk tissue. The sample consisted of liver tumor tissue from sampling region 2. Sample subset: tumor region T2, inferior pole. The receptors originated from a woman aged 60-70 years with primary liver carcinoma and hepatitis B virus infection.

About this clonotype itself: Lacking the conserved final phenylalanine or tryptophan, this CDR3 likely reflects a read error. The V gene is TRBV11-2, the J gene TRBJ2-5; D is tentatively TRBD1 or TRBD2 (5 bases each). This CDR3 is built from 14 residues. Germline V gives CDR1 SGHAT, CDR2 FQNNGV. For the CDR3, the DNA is TGTGCCAGCAGCTTCTACCAAAGGGGAGAGATCCAGTACTCC. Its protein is CASSFYQRGEIQYS.

CDR3 region: CASSYNREAFF. The CDR3 DNA reads TGTGCCAGCAGCTATAACAGGGAAGCTTTCTTT. The rearrangement joins TRBV7-2 to TRBJ1-1; TRBD1 is a possible D gene (5 bases). The CDR3 is 11 amino acids. The germline V gene encodes CDR1 SGHTA and CDR2 FQGNSA. Trimming cost V 4 bases and J 8 bases, with 8 bases left between them.